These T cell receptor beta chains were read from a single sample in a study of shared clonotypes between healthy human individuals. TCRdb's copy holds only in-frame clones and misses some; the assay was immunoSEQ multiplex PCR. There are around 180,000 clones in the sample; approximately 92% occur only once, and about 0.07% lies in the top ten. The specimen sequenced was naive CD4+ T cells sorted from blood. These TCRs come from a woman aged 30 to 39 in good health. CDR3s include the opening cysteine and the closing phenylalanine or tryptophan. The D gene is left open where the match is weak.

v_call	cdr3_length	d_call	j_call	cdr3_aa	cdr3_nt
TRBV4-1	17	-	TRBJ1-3	CASSPTGGGSSGNTIYF	TGCGCCAGCAGCCCAACAGGCGGGGGTAGCTCTGGAAACACCATATATTTT
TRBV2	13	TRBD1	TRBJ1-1	CASDRDVGTEAFF	TGTGCCAGTGACAGGGATGTTGGCACTGAAGCTTTCTTT
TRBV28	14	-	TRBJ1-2	CASTRGDFNYGYTF	TGTGCCAGCACCCGGGGGGACTTTAACTATGGCTACACCTTC
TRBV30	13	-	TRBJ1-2	CAWSRTLHYGYTF	TGTGCCTGGAGTCGGACTCTTCACTATGGCTACACCTTC
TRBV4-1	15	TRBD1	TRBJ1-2	CASSQNLQGNYGYTF	TGCGCCAGCAGCCAAAACCTACAGGGGAACTATGGCTACACCTTC
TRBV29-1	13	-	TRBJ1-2	CSVESTNSYGYTF	TGCAGCGTTGAATCCACGAACAGCTATGGCTACACCTTC
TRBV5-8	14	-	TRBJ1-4	CASSLGHNYEKLFF	TGTGCCAGCAGCTTGGGGCACAACTACGAAAAACTGTTTTTT
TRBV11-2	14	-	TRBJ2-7	CASSLLESSYEQYF	TGTGCCAGCAGCTTACTTGAGAGCTCCTACGAGCAGTACTTC
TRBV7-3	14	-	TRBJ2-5	CASSLAGSGETQYF	TGTGCCAGCAGCTTAGCGGGGAGTGGAGAGACCCAGTACTTC
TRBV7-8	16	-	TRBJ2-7	CASSLAPYSSSYEQYF	TGTGCCAGCAGCTTAGCCCCATACTCTAGCTCCTACGAGCAGTACTTC
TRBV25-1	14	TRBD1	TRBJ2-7	CASSSGQGKHEQYF	TGTGCCAGCAGTTCGGGACAGGGGAAGCACGAGCAGTACTTC
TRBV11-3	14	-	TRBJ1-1	CASSHGHMRSEAFF	TGTGCCAGCAGCCATGGCCACATGAGGTCTGAAGCTTTCTTT
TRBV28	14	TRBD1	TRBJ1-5	CASSQGGGNQPQHF	TGTGCCAGCAGTCAGGGGGGTGGCAATCAGCCCCAGCATTTT
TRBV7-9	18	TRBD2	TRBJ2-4	CASSWTSGRDLAKNIQYF	TGTGCCAGCAGCTGGACTAGCGGGAGGGATCTAGCCAAAAACATTCAGTACTTC
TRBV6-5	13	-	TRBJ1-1	CASTSGFNTEAFF	TGTGCCAGCACCTCAGGGTTTAACACTGAAGCTTTCTTT
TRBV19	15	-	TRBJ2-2	CASRAYGANTGELFF	TGTGCCAGTAGGGCGTACGGCGCGAACACCGGGGAGCTGTTTTTT
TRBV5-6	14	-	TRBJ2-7	CASSLGLSTYEQYF	TGTGCCAGCAGCCTAGGACTATCCACCTACGAGCAGTACTTC
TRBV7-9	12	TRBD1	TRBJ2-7	CASSSQGHEQYF	TGTGCCAGCAGCTCACAGGGGCACGAGCAGTACTTC
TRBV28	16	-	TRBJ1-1	CASSPSGVGWNTEAFF	TGTGCCAGCAGTCCCTCGGGGGTCGGGTGGAACACTGAAGCTTTCTTT
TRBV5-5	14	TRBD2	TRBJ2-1	CASRSREGRDEQFF	TGTGCCAGCAGGTCTCGGGAGGGCCGCGATGAGCAGTTCTTC